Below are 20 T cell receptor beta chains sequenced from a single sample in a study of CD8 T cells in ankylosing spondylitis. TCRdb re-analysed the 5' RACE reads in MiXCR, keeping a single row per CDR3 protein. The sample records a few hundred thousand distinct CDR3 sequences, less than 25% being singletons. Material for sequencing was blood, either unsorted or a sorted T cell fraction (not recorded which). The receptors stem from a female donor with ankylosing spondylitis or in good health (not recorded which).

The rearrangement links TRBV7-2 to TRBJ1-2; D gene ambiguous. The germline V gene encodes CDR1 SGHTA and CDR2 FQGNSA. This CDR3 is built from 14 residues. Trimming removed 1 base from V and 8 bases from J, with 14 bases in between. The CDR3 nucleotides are TGTGCCAGCAGCTTAGGGCGCGGGCATCGAGGCTACACCTTC. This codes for CASSLGRGHRGYTF.

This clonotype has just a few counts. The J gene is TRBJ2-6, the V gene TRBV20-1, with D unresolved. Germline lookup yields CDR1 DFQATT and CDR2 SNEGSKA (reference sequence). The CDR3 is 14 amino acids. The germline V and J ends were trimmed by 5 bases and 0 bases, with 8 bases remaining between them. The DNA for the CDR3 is TGCAGTGCTGTTGGCCTCTCTGGGGCCAACGTCCTGACTTTC. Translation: CSAVGLSGANVLTF.

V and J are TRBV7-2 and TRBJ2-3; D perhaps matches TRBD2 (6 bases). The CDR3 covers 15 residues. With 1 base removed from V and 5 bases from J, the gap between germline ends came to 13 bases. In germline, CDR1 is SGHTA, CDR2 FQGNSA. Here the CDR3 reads CASSLEGGSLDTQYF. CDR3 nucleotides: TGTGCCAGCAGCTTAGAAGGAGGGAGCTTAGATACGCAGTATTTT.

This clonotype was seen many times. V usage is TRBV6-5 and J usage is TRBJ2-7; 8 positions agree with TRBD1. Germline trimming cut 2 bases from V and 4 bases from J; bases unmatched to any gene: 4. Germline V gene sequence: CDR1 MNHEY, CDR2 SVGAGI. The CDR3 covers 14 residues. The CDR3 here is CASSYGTGPYEQYF. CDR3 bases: TGTGCCAGCAGTTACGGGACAGGACCTTACGAGCAGTACTTC.

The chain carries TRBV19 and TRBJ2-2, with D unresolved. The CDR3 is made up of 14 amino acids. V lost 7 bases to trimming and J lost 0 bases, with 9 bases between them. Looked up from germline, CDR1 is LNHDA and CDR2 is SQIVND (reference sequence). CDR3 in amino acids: CASTVASNTGELFF. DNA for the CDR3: TGTGCCAGTACCGTCGCCTCGAACACCGGGGAGCTGTTTTTT.

CDR3 in amino acids: CASSLGLFGEQFF. As DNA, the CDR3 is TGTGCCAGCAGCTTAGGACTGTTTGGGGAGCAGTTCTTC. The V and J genes are TRBV7-7 and TRBJ2-1, with no clear D. CDR1 and CDR2 (germline): SSHAT, FNYEAQ (reference sequence). Trimming shortened V by 1 base and J by 10 bases, and 11 bases separated the two germline ends. The CDR3 loop spans 13 amino acids.

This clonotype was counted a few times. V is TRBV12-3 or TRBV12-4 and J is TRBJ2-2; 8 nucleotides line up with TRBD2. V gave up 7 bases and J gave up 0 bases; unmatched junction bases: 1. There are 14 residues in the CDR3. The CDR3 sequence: CASNSGTNTGELFF. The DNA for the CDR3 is TGTGCCAGCAATAGCGGGACGAACACCGGGGAGCTGTTTTTT.

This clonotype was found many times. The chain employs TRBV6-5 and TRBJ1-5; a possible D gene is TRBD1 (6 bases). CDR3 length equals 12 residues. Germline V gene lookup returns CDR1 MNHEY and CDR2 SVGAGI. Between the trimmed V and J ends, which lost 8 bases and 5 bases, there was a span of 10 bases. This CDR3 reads CASGRGDQPQHF. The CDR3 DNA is TGTGCCAGCGGGAGGGGGGATCAGCCCCAGCATTTT.

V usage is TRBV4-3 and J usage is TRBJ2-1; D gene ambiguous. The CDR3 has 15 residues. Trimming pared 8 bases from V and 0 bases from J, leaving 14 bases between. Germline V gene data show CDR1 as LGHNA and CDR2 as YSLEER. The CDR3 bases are TGCGCCAGCCGATACAGCTCGAGCTCCTACAATGAGCAGTTCTTC. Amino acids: CASRYSSSSYNEQFF.

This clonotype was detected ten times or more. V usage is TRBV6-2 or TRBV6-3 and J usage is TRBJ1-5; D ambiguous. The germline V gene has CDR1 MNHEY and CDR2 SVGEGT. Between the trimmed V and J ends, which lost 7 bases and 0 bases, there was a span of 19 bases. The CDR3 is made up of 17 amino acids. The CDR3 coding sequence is TGTGCCAGCAACCAGTCCCCGGACGGACCTAGCAATCAGCCCCAGCATTTT. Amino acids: CASNQSPDGPSNQPQHF.

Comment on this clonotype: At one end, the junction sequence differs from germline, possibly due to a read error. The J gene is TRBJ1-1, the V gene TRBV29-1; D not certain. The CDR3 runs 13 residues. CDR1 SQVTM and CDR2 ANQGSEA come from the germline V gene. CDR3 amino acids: CSVESPRDTETFF. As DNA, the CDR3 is TGCAGCGTTGAGAGCCCCCGCGACACTGAAACTTTCTTT.

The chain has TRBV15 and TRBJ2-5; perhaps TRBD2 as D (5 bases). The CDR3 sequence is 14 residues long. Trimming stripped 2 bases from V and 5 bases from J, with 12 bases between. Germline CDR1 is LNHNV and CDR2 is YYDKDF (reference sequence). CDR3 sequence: CATSRLGVGETQYF. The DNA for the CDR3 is TGTGCCACCAGCAGACTCGGGGTGGGTGAGACCCAGTACTTC. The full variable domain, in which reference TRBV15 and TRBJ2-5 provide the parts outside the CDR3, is DAMVIQNPRYQVTQFGKPVTLSCSQTLNHNVMYWYQQKSSQAPKLLFHYYDKDFNNEADTPDNFQSRRPNTSFCFLDIRSPGLGDTAMYLCATSRLGVGETQYFGPGTRLLVL.

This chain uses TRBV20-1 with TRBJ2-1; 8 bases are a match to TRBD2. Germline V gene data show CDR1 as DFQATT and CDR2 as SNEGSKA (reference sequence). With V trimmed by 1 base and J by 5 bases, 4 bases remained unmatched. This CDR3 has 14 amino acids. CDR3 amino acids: CSARVSGTNNEQFF. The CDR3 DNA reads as TGCAGTGCTAGAGTTAGCGGGACCAACAATGAGCAGTTCTTC.

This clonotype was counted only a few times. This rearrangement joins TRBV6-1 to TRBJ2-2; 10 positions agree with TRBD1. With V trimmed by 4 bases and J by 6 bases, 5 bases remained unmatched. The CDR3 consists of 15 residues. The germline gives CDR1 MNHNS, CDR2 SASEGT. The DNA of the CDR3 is TGTGCCAGCAGTGGCTGGACAGGGGGGTCCGGGGAGCTGTTTTTT. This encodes CASSGWTGGSGELFF.

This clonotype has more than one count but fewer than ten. The CDR3 reads CASTQDSNYGYTF. In DNA form, the CDR3 reads TGTGCCAGCACCCAGGACAGCAACTATGGCTACACCTTC. V gene TRBV7-9 combines with J gene TRBJ1-2; a possible D gene is TRBD1 (6 bases). From germline, CDR1 is SEHNR and CDR2 FQNEAQ (reference sequence). The CDR3 has 13 residues. Trimming removed 7 bases from V and 2 bases from J, with 11 bases in between.

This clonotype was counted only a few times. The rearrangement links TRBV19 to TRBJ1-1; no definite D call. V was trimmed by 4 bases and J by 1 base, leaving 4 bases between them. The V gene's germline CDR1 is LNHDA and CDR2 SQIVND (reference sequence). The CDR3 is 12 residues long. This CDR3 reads CASSNRNTEAFF. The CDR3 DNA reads TGTGCCAGTAGTAATCGGAACACTGAAGCTTTCTTT.

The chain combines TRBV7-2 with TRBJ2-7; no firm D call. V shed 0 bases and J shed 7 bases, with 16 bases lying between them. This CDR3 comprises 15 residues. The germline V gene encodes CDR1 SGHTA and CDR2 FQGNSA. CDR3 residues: CASSLAGSSGWEQYF. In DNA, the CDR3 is TGTGCCAGCAGCTTAGCGGGCTCTTCTGGGTGGGAGCAGTACTTC.

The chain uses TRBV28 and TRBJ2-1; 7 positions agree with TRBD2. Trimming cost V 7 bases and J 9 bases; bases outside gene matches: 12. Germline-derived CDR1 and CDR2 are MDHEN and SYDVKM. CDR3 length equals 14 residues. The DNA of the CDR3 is TGTGCCAGCACCGCGGGAGTTGGGTTTGGTGAGCAGTTCTTC. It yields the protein CASTAGVGFGEQFF. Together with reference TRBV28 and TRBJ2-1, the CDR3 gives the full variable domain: DVKVTQSSRYLVKRTGEKVFLECVQDMDHENMFWYRQDPGLGLRLIYFSYDVKMKEKGDIPEGYSVSREKKERFSLILESASTNQTSMYLCASTAGVGFGEQFFGPGTRLTVL.

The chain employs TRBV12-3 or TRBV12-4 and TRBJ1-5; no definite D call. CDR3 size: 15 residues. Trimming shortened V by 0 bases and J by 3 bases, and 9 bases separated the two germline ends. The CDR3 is CASSLAGVLNQPQHF. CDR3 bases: TGTGCCAGCAGTTTAGCCGGGGTCCTCAATCAGCCCCAGCATTTT.

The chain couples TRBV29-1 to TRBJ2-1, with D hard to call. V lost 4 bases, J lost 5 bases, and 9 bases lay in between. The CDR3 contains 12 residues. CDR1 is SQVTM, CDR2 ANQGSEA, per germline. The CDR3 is CSVGSPHNEQFF. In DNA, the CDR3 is TGCAGCGTTGGGTCACCGCACAATGAGCAGTTCTTC.